This is a list of T cell receptor beta chains from one sample in a study of cytomegalovirus exposure and HLA in healthy donors. Sequencing used immunoSEQ multiplex PCR; TCRdb keeps in-frame clones, though not all of them. The sample has 100,000 to 150,000 clones, about 88% seen once. Sequencing was performed on PBMCs. Source of these receptors: a man between 25 and 39 years old in good health and CMV-seronegative. The CDR3 runs from the conserved cysteine through the conserved F or W. The order of the fields is CDR3 protein, CDR3 DNA, J gene, V gene, clone size, D gene. A D gene is named only where the DNA matches it firmly. Some rows have no size entry. The others give once, few or many, or a class for an expanded clone.

CDR3aa: CASSLEFSKTQPNEQFF
CDR3nt: TGTGCCAGCAGCTTAGAGTTTAGCAAGACGCAGCCCAATGAGCAGTTCTTC
j_gene: TRBJ2-1
v_gene: TRBV7-8
abundance: .
d_gene: .

CDR3aa: CASSLVSTGELFF
CDR3nt: TGTGCCAGCAGCTTAGTTAGTACCGGGGAGCTGTTTTTT
j_gene: TRBJ2-2
v_gene: TRBV7-2
abundance: .
d_gene: .

CDR3aa: CASSPGDGHQPQHF
CDR3nt: TGTGCCAGCAGCCCAGGGGACGGACATCAGCCCCAGCATTTT
j_gene: TRBJ1-5
v_gene: TRBV7-2
abundance: .
d_gene: .

CDR3aa: CASSTGSGNTIYF
CDR3nt: TGTGCCAGCAGCACCGGCTCTGGAAACACCATATATTTT
j_gene: TRBJ1-3
v_gene: TRBV11-3
abundance: .
d_gene: .

CDR3aa: CASSGQSFEKLFF
CDR3nt: TGCGCCAGCAGTGGGCAGTCGTTTGAAAAACTGTTTTTT
j_gene: TRBJ1-4
v_gene: TRBV10-2
abundance: .
d_gene: .

CDR3aa: CASSSQGGEQFF
CDR3nt: TGTGCCAGCAGCTCCCAGGGAGGCGAGCAGTTCTTC
j_gene: TRBJ2-1
v_gene: TRBV5-4
abundance: .
d_gene: .

CDR3aa: CASSGSGTRTLEQFF
CDR3nt: TGTGCCAGCAGCGGAAGTGGGACTCGAACTCTTGAGCAGTTCTTC
j_gene: TRBJ2-1
v_gene: TRBV5-4
abundance: .
d_gene: .

CDR3aa: CASSLPPVTSGRPLYEQYF
CDR3nt: TGTGCCAGTAGTCTGCCCCCGGTGACTAGCGGGAGACCCCTCTACGAGCAGTACTTC
j_gene: TRBJ2-7
v_gene: TRBV19
abundance: .
d_gene: TRBD2

CDR3aa: CASGKGTGSGANVLTF
CDR3nt: TGTGCCAGTGGCAAGGGGACAGGGTCAGGGGCCAACGTCCTGACTTTC
j_gene: TRBJ2-6
v_gene: TRBV19
abundance: .
d_gene: TRBD1

CDR3aa: CASSRQGGDQPQHF
CDR3nt: TGTGCCAGCTCACGACAGGGGGGCGATCAGCCCCAGCATTTT
j_gene: TRBJ1-5
v_gene: TRBV18
abundance: once
d_gene: TRBD1

CDR3aa: CASSVGLAGVEQYF
CDR3nt: TGTGCCAGCAGCGTAGGACTAGCGGGAGTTGAGCAGTACTTC
j_gene: TRBJ2-7
v_gene: TRBV9
abundance: .
d_gene: TRBD2

CDR3aa: CASTAGTGEIQPQHF
CDR3nt: TGTGCCAGTACCGCCGGCACAGGGGAAATTCAGCCCCAGCATTTT
j_gene: TRBJ1-5
v_gene: TRBV19
abundance: .
d_gene: TRBD1

CDR3aa: CASSEQGLVYNEQFF
CDR3nt: TGTGCCAGCAGTGAACAAGGACTAGTGTACAATGAGCAGTTCTTC
j_gene: TRBJ2-1
v_gene: TRBV6-1
abundance: .
d_gene: TRBD2

CDR3aa: CASSQSLGQADGYTF
CDR3nt: TGTGCCAGCAGCCAATCTCTCGGACAGGCTGATGGCTACACCTTC
j_gene: TRBJ1-2
v_gene: TRBV14
abundance: .
d_gene: TRBD1

CDR3aa: CASSLGQGVYEQYF
CDR3nt: TGCGCCAGCAGCTTGGGACAGGGAGTCTACGAGCAGTACTTC
j_gene: TRBJ2-7
v_gene: TRBV5-1
abundance: few
d_gene: TRBD1

CDR3aa: CASSPRGLAGGGSNEQFF
CDR3nt: TGTGCCAGCTCACCAAGGGGACTAGCGGGAGGAGGTAGCAATGAGCAGTTCTTC
j_gene: TRBJ2-1
v_gene: TRBV18
abundance: .
d_gene: TRBD2

CDR3aa: CASSLEVPSGNTIYF
CDR3nt: TGTGCCAGCAGCTTGGAGGTCCCCTCTGGAAACACCATATATTTT
j_gene: TRBJ1-3
v_gene: TRBV7-6
abundance: .
d_gene: .

CDR3aa: CASSNRQGDQPQHF
CDR3nt: TGTGCCAGCAGCAACCGACAGGGAGATCAGCCCCAGCATTTT
j_gene: TRBJ1-5
v_gene: TRBV7-2
abundance: .
d_gene: TRBD1

CDR3aa: CASGLSVNTEAFF
CDR3nt: TGTGCTAGTGGTTTGTCGGTGAACACTGAAGCTTTCTTT
j_gene: TRBJ1-1
v_gene: TRBV12-5
abundance: .
d_gene: .

CDR3aa: CASSFGSMNTEAFF
CDR3nt: TGTGCCAGCAGCTTCGGGTCGATGAACACTGAAGCTTTCTTT
j_gene: TRBJ1-1
v_gene: TRBV5-4
abundance: .
d_gene: .

CDR3aa: CASSLDGRGEQFF
CDR3nt: TGTGCCAGCAGCTTAGACGGGAGAGGCGAGCAGTTCTTC
j_gene: TRBJ2-1
v_gene: TRBV11-2
abundance: once
d_gene: .

CDR3aa: CASSQTPNTEAFF
CDR3nt: TGTGCCAGCTCCCAGACACCGAACACTGAAGCTTTCTTT
j_gene: TRBJ1-1
v_gene: TRBV18
abundance: .
d_gene: .

CDR3aa: CSSWTDQETQYF
CDR3nt: TGCAGCTCTTGGACAGACCAAGAGACCCAGTACTTC
j_gene: TRBJ2-5
v_gene: TRBV29-1
abundance: once
d_gene: .

CDR3aa: CSVWVAESSYNEQFF
CDR3nt: TGCAGCGTCTGGGTAGCGGAGAGCTCCTACAATGAGCAGTTCTTC
j_gene: TRBJ2-1
v_gene: TRBV29-1
abundance: .
d_gene: .

CDR3aa: CASSATPGTGHYGYTF
CDR3nt: TGTGCCAGCAGCGCAACTCCCGGGACAGGGCACTATGGCTACACCTTC
j_gene: TRBJ1-2
v_gene: TRBV9
abundance: .
d_gene: TRBD1

CDR3aa: CASSFSSVNTEAFF
CDR3nt: TGTGCCAGCAGCTTTTCTTCAGTGAACACTGAAGCTTTCTTT
j_gene: TRBJ1-1
v_gene: TRBV13
abundance: .
d_gene: .

CDR3aa: CASRASGTSADTQYF
CDR3nt: TGTGCCAGCAGGGCCTCCGGGACTAGTGCGGATACGCAGTATTTT
j_gene: TRBJ2-3
v_gene: TRBV9
abundance: .
d_gene: TRBD2

CDR3aa: CASSRVPTPGETQYF
CDR3nt: TGTGCCAGCAGTCGGGTCCCAACCCCTGGGGAGACCCAGTACTTC
j_gene: TRBJ2-5
v_gene: TRBV2
abundance: .
d_gene: .

CDR3aa: CAIADRDQPQHF
CDR3nt: TGTGCCATTGCTGACAGGGATCAGCCCCAGCATTTT
j_gene: TRBJ1-5
v_gene: TRBV10-3
abundance: .
d_gene: TRBD1

CDR3aa: CASSQEGLSNEKLFF
CDR3nt: TGCGCCAGCAGCCAAGAGGGACTCAGTAATGAAAAACTGTTTTTT
j_gene: TRBJ1-4
v_gene: TRBV4-1
abundance: few
d_gene: .

CDR3aa: CASSFEVSGSYEQYF
CDR3nt: TGTGCCAGCAGTTTCGAAGTGTCAGGATCCTACGAGCAGTACTTC
j_gene: TRBJ2-7
v_gene: TRBV6-6
abundance: .
d_gene: .

CDR3aa: CASSWASQGIAPYNEQFF
CDR3nt: TGTGCCAGTAGTTGGGCTAGCCAGGGGATAGCTCCCTACAATGAGCAGTTCTTC
j_gene: TRBJ2-1
v_gene: TRBV19
abundance: .
d_gene: .

CDR3aa: CASSWGQSLYGYTF
CDR3nt: TGCGCCAGCAGCTGGGGACAGTCTCTCTATGGCTACACCTTC
j_gene: TRBJ1-2
v_gene: TRBV5-1
abundance: .
d_gene: TRBD1

CDR3aa: CASSFYRGSEYTEAFF
CDR3nt: TGTGCCAGCAGTTTTTACCGGGGTAGTGAATATACTGAAGCTTTCTTT
j_gene: TRBJ1-1
v_gene: TRBV27
abundance: .
d_gene: .

CDR3aa: CSARVATEAFF
CDR3nt: TGCAGTGCTCGGGTTGCCACTGAAGCTTTCTTT
j_gene: TRBJ1-1
v_gene: TRBV20-1
abundance: .
d_gene: .

CDR3aa: CASSPPEGLGSF
CDR3nt: TGTGCCAGCTCACCACCCGAGGGCTTAGGTTCCTTC
j_gene: TRBJ1-2
v_gene: TRBV18
abundance: .
d_gene: .

CDR3aa: CAWSGKGQGREKLFF
CDR3nt: TGTGCCTGGAGTGGTAAGGGACAGGGTCGGGAAAAACTGTTTTTT
j_gene: TRBJ1-4
v_gene: TRBV30
abundance: .
d_gene: TRBD1

CDR3aa: CASSNIRDRWSESNTEAFF
CDR3nt: TGCGCCAGCAGCAATATCAGGGACAGGTGGAGTGAATCGAACACTGAAGCTTTCTTT
j_gene: TRBJ1-1
v_gene: TRBV5-1
abundance: .
d_gene: TRBD1

CDR3aa: CAWSRDRGFLAQYF
CDR3nt: TGTGCCTGGAGTCGGGACAGGGGCTTTTTGGCCCAGTACTTC
j_gene: TRBJ2-5
v_gene: TRBV30
abundance: .
d_gene: TRBD1

CDR3aa: CASSESMAGAGEQYF
CDR3nt: TGCGCCAGCAGTGAGTCAATGGCAGGGGCCGGCGAGCAGTACTTC
j_gene: TRBJ2-7
v_gene: TRBV10-1
abundance: .
d_gene: .

CDR3aa: CASSSTSGILETQYF
CDR3nt: TGCGCCAGCAGCTCCACTAGCGGGATTTTAGAGACCCAGTACTTC
j_gene: TRBJ2-5
v_gene: TRBV5-1
abundance: .
d_gene: TRBD2

CDR3aa: CASSIQTGRLYNYGYTF
CDR3nt: TGTGCCAGCAGTATACAGACAGGGCGGTTGTATAACTATGGCTACACCTTC
j_gene: TRBJ1-2
v_gene: TRBV5-6
abundance: .
d_gene: TRBD1

CDR3aa: CASSQVVGGYGYTF
CDR3nt: TGCGCCAGCAGCCAAGTCGTAGGGGGCTATGGCTACACCTTC
j_gene: TRBJ1-2
v_gene: TRBV4-3
abundance: .
d_gene: .

CDR3aa: CASSLTPGFAYEQYF
CDR3nt: TGTGCCAGCAGCCTCACCCCGGGGTTCGCCTACGAGCAGTACTTC
j_gene: TRBJ2-7
v_gene: TRBV9
abundance: .
d_gene: .

CDR3aa: CASSPTGATNEKLFF
CDR3nt: TGTGCCAGCAGCCCAACAGGCGCAACTAATGAAAAACTGTTTTTT
j_gene: TRBJ1-4
v_gene: TRBV7-9
abundance: .
d_gene: .

CDR3aa: CASSFGQGRGETQYF
CDR3nt: TGTGCCAGCAGCTTCGGACAGGGCAGGGGAGAGACCCAGTACTTC
j_gene: TRBJ2-5
v_gene: TRBV5-4
abundance: .
d_gene: TRBD1

CDR3aa: CATSTRQRDEQYF
CDR3nt: TGTGCCACCAGCACCCGACAACGAGACGAGCAGTACTTC
j_gene: TRBJ2-7
v_gene: TRBV15
abundance: .
d_gene: .

CDR3aa: CASSVGGLAGAHGNEQFF
CDR3nt: TGTGCCAGCAGCGTAGGGGGGCTAGCGGGAGCTCATGGAAATGAGCAGTTCTTC
j_gene: TRBJ2-1
v_gene: TRBV9
abundance: .
d_gene: TRBD2

CDR3aa: CASSKSQRSTIQETQYF
CDR3nt: TGTGCCAGCAGCAAATCTCAGCGGAGTACAATTCAAGAGACCCAGTACTTC
j_gene: TRBJ2-5
v_gene: TRBV21-1
abundance: .
d_gene: .

CDR3aa: CASSYPEGVGWADTQYF
CDR3nt: TGCGCCAGCAGCTACCCTGAGGGGGTTGGTTGGGCAGATACGCAGTATTTT
j_gene: TRBJ2-3
v_gene: TRBV5-1
abundance: .
d_gene: .

CDR3aa: CASSQSGVYGYTF
CDR3nt: TGTGCCAGCTCACAATCAGGGGTCTATGGCTACACCTTC
j_gene: TRBJ1-2
v_gene: TRBV18
abundance: .
d_gene: .